Below, 5 T cell receptor beta chains from the same sample are listed, as sequenced in a study of blood T cells in healthy people across ages. Sample-barcoded 5' priming and a J-beta primer mix drove a second PCR of 7 to 11 cycles. TCRdb called the 5' RACE reads again in MiXCR, with one record for every CDR3 protein. The sample holds around 710,000 distinct CDR3 sequences; 43% are singletons and the top ten take approximately 22%. Sequencing used blood. The receptors stem from a woman aged 55-75 years in good health.

The chain combines TRBV7-2 with TRBJ1-2, with D unresolved. Germline loops: CDR1 SGHTA, CDR2 FQGNSA. The ends were cut back, 4 bases at V and 8 bases at J, with 17 bases in the middle. The CDR3 spans 14 residues. This CDR3 reads CASSSKSLGKGYTF. The CDR3, as DNA: TGTGCCAGCAGCTCGAAGTCTCTTGGGAAGGGCTACACCTTC.

This clonotype was picked up a small number of times. V usage is TRBV25-1 and J usage is TRBJ1-1, with D perhaps TRBD1 (5 bases). Trimming removed 4 bases at V and 11 bases at J, with 20 bases between. The CDR3 is made up of 14 amino acids. Germline V gene sequence: CDR1 MGHDK, CDR2 SYGVNS. The CDR3 DNA is TGTGCCAGCAGTGTCCAGGGTCCTCGGCCTTACGCTTTCTTT. It is translated as CASSVQGPRPYAFF.

This clonotype was observed a few times. V usage is TRBV18 and J usage is TRBJ1-5; D remains ambiguous. Trimming removed 2 bases at V and 6 bases at J, with 8 bases between. This CDR3 has 13 amino acids. Germline V gives CDR1 KGHSH, CDR2 LQKENI. CDR3 residues: CASSPISGQPQHF. Here the CDR3 DNA reads TGTGCCAGCTCACCAATCTCTGGTCAGCCCCAGCATTTT.

The chain carries TRBV4-3 and TRBJ2-1; no clear D. The CDR3 contains 16 residues. Deletions cut 5 bases from V and 0 bases from J, with 14 bases between. Per germline, CDR1 LGHNA and CDR2 YSLEER. In DNA form, the CDR3 reads TGCGCCAGCAGCTCCAATACAGCAAACTCCTACAATGAGCAGTTCTTC. Its protein is CASSSNTANSYNEQFF.

The V and J genes are TRBV4-3 and TRBJ2-1, with 8 bases that match TRBD2. Looked up from germline, CDR1 is LGHNA and CDR2 is YSLEER. V dropped 1 base and J dropped 10; count of bases not matched to a gene: 9. CDR3 length: 15 residues. DNA of the CDR3: TGCGCCAGCAGCCAAGCCCTGGCGGGAGGTAGGGAGCAGTTCTTC. Its protein product is CASSQALAGGREQFF.